Below, 9 T cell receptor beta chains from the same sample are listed, as sequenced in a study of CD4 T cells in relation to SARS-CoV-2 and coronaviruses (dated by TCRdb to about 2021). CD4+ T cells from unexposed donors were collected before the COVID-19 pandemic (2011-2018). The EasySep CD4+ T cell isolation kit was used to isolate CD4+ T cells once the cultures had run for more than 8 days. Preparation of the library involved the immunoSEQ multiplex PCR assay. TCRdb retrieved this table from immuneACCESS and kept in-frame rearrangements only. Not all clones are present; in checked studies, unresolved V genes account for under half, and no reason is known for the remainder. Present in this sample are about 21,000 clones, less than 85% of which were seen just once. Of the sample, roughly 17% falls within the top ten clones. Antigens of these TCRs are unknown. Sequencing was performed on CD4+ T cells from PBMCs, cultured in vitro. The origin of the receptors is a human donor in good health.

The gene calls are TRBV9 and TRBJ1-2, with 7 bases matching TRBD1. Unmatched junction bases numbered 12, after V lost 3 bases and J lost 7 bases. From germline, CDR1 is SGDLS and CDR2 YYNGEE. This CDR3 has 15 amino acids. CDR3 DNA sequence: TGTGCCAGCAGCGCGCGAGGACAGGTGTCCGGTGGCTACACCTTC. Residues: CASSARGQVSGGYTF. Full variable domain (missing parts from reference TRBV9 and TRBJ1-2): DSGVTQTPKHLITATGQRVTLRCSPRSGDLSVYWYQQSLDQGLQFLIQYYNGEERAKGNILERFSAQQFPDLHSELNLSSLELGDSALYFCASSARGQVSGGYTFGSGTRLTVV.

This chain connects TRBV27 to TRBJ2-5, with a weak D call TRBD1 (6 bases). The CDR3 covers 14 residues. Germline V gives CDR1 MNHEY, CDR2 SMNVEV (reference sequence). Trimming stripped 5 bases from V and 5 bases from J, with 15 bases between. The CDR3: CASSPNRDWETQYF. The CDR3 coding sequence is TGTGCCAGCAGTCCTAACAGGGATTGGGAGACCCAGTACTTC.

The V call is TRBV27, the J call TRBJ2-3, with 10 bases fitting TRBD2. Germline V gene data show CDR1 as MNHEY and CDR2 as SMNVEV (reference sequence). The CDR3 runs to 15 residues. J was trimmed by 3 bases and V by 6 bases; bases with no gene match: 6. Written as DNA, the CDR3 is TGTGCCAGCAGGCCGCTAGCGGGAGTTACAGATACGCAGTATTTT. Amino acids: CASRPLAGVTDTQYF.

The chain uses TRBV28 and TRBJ1-6, with D maybe TRBD1 (6 bases). The germline V and J ends were trimmed by 7 bases and 1 base, with 17 bases remaining between them. The CDR3 consists of 17 residues. Per the germline V gene, CDR1 is MDHEN and CDR2 is SYDVKM. Here the CDR3 reads CASTLGGSGSYNSPLHF. CDR3 nucleotides: TGTGCCAGCACCCTAGGGGGGTCTGGTTCCTATAATTCACCCCTCCACTTT.

The chain couples TRBV20-1 to TRBJ1-1, with D perhaps matching TRBD1 (5 bases). CDR3 length: 13 residues. Trimming took off 3 bases at V and 0 bases at J, with 8 bases between the two ends. From germline, CDR1 is DFQATT and CDR2 SNEGSKA (reference sequence). This chain's CDR3 is CSASWGLNTEAFF. The CDR3 DNA reads as TGCAGTGCTAGTTGGGGACTGAACACTGAAGCTTTCTTT.

J is TRBJ2-1 and V is TRBV6-1, with 8 bases that match TRBD2. There are 17 residues in the CDR3. With 2 bases clipped from V and 8 bases from J, the junction kept 14 bases outside the gene matches. The V gene's germline CDR1 is MNHNS and CDR2 SASEGT. Here the CDR3 DNA reads TGTGCCAGCAGTGAAATCCCCTGGAAGCGGGAGCACCATGAGCAGTTCTTC. Its translation: CASSEIPWKREHHEQFF.

The chain employs TRBV28 and TRBJ2-3, with 7 bases lining up with TRBD2. This CDR3 is 14 amino acids long. V lost 7 bases to trimming and J lost 5 bases; unmatched junction nucleotides: 9. Germline V CDR1 and CDR2: MDHEN, SYDVKM. CDR3 DNA sequence: TGTGCCAGCATCTCGGGAGGAGGGCAAGATACGCAGTATTTT. Amino acids: CASISGGGQDTQYF.

This clone was counted once. CDR3 DNA sequence: TGCGCCAGCACCCCTACGACAGGGGGCGGACTAATGAACACTGAAGCTTTCTTT. Its translation is CASTPTTGGGLMNTEAFF. This chain connects TRBV5-1 to TRBJ1-1, with 10 bases fitting TRBD1. Unmatched junction bases numbered 14, after V lost 6 bases and J lost 0 bases. The germline CDR1 and CDR2 sequences are SGHRS and YFSETQ. The CDR3 runs to 18 residues.

The chain links TRBV14 to TRBJ1-2; TRBD1 aligns across 8 bases. Germline CDR1 reads SGHDN; CDR2 reads FVKESK. The CDR3 spans 13 residues. The junction had 4 bases not matched to a gene; V was cut back by 4 bases and J by 6 bases. The CDR3 protein is CASSRTGLDGYTF. In nucleotides, the CDR3 is TGTGCCAGCAGCCGGACAGGGTTAGATGGCTACACCTTC.